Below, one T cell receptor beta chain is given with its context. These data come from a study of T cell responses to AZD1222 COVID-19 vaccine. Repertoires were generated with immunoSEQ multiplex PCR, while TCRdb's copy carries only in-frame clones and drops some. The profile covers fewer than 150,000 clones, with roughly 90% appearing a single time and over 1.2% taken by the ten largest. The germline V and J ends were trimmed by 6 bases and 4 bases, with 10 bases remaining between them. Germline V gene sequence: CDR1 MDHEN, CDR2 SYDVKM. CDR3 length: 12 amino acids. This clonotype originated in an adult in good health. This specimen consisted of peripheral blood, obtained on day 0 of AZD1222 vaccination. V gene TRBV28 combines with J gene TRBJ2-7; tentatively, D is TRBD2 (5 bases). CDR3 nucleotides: TGTGCCAGCAGGCCTGGGGAGTACGAGCAGTACTTC. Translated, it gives CASRPGEYEQYF.